The subject of this entry is one T cell receptor (beta chain). The record originates from a study of blood T cell repertoires in COVID-19. This CDR3 contains 13 residues. The V end lost 4 bases, the J end lost 1 base, and 8 bases lay between the germline ends. From germline, CDR1 is SGHRS and CDR2 YFSETQ. Libraries were prepared by immunoSEQ multiplex PCR; TCRdb keeps only in-frame clonotypes and omits some of them. Among 200,000 to 250,000 clones listed, more than 75% were seen once. The chain carries TRBV5-1 and TRBJ1-2; D unclear. The TCR originated in a woman in her 70s with active or convalescent COVID-19. The specimen sequenced was peripheral blood. The CDR3: CASSHRSNYGYTF. The CDR3 coding sequence is TGCGCCAGCAGCCACCGTAGTAACTATGGCTACACCTTC.